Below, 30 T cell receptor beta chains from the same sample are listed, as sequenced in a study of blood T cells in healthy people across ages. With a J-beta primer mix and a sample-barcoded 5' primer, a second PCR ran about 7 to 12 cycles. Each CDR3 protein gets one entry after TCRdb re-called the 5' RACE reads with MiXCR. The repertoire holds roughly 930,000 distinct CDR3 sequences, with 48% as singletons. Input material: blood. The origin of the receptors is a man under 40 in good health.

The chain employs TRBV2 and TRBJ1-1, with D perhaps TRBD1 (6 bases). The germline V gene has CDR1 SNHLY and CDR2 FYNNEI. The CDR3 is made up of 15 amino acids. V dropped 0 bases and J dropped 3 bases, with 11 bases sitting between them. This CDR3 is CASSEAQGGDTEAFF. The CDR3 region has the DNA TGTGCCAGCAGTGAAGCCCAAGGGGGGGACACTGAAGCTTTCTTT.

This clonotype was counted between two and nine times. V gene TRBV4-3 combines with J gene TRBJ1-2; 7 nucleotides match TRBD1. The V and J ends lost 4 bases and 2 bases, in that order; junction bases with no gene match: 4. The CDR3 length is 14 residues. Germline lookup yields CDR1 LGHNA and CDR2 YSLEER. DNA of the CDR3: TGCGCCAGCAGCCGGACAGGAACAAACTATGGCTACACCTTC. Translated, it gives CASSRTGTNYGYTF.

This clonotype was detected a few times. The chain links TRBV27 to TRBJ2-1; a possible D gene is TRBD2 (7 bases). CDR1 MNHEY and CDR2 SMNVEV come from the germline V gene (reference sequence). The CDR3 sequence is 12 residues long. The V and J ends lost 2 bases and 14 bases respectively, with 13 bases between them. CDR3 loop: CASSLGGGVEFF. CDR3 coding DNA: TGTGCCAGCAGTTTAGGGGGGGGCGTAGAGTTCTTC.

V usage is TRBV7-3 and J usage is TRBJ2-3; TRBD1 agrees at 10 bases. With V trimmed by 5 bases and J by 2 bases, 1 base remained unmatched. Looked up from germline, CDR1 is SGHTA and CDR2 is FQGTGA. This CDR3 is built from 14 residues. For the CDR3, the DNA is TGTGCCAGCAGCGGGACAGGGGTCACAGATACGCAGTATTTT. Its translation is CASSGTGVTDTQYF.

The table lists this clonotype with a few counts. The CDR3 spells CASSRTSGGYEQFF. CDR3 in DNA: TGTGCCAGCAGCCGGACTAGCGGGGGATATGAGCAGTTCTTC. The chain carries TRBV7-2 and TRBJ2-1; 13 positions match TRBD2. From germline, CDR1 is SGHTA and CDR2 FQGNSA. V was clipped by 5 bases and J by 8 bases; unmatched bases: 3. The CDR3 runs to 14 residues.

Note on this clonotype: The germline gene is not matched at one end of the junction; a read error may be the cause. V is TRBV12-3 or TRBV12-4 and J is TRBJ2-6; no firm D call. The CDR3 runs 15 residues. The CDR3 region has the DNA TGTGCCAGCAATAAGGACCGCTCTAGGGCCAACGTCCTGACTTTC. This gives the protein CASNKDRSRANVLTF.

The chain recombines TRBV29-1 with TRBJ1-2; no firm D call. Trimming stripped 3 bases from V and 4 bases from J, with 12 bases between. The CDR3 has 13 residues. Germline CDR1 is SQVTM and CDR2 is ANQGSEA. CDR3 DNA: TGCAGCGTTGAGAACAGTAGGTCCTATGGCTACACCTTC. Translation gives CSVENSRSYGYTF. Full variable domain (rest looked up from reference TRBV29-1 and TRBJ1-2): SAVISQKPSRDICQRGTSLTIQCQVDSQVTMMFWYRQQPGQSLTLIATANQGSEATYESGFVIDKFPISRPNLTFSTLTVSNMSPEDSSIYLCSVENSRSYGYTFGSGTRLTVV.

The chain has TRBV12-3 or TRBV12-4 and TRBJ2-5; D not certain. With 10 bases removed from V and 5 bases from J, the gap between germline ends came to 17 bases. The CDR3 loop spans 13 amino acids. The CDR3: CATEDLQEETQYF. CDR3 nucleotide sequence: TGTGCCACCGAGGACCTCCAGGAGGAGACCCAGTACTTC.

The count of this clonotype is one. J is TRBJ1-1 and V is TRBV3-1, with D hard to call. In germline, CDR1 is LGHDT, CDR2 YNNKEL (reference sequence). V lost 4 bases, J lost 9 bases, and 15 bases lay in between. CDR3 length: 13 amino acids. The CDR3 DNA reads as TGTGCCAGCAGCCCCCTTGAGAGCAGGCAAGCTTTCTTT. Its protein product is CASSPLESRQAFF.

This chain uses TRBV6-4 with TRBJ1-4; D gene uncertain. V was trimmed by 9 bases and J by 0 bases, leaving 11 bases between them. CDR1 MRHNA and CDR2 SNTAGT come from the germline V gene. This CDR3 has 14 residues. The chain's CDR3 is CASKSTTTNEKLFF. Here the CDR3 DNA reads TGTGCCAGTAAGTCCACAACAACTAATGAAAAACTGTTTTTT.

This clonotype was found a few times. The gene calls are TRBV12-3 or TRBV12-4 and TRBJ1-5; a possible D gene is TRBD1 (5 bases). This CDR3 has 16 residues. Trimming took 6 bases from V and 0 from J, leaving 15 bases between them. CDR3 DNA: TGTGCCAGCAGCCCTGGGACGGTTTATAGCAATCAGCCCCAGCATTTT. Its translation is CASSPGTVYSNQPQHF.

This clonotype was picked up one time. DNA for the CDR3: TGTGCCAGCAGTTACGCCCGCTCAAAGGGGCACTACACCTTC. This encodes CASSYARSKGHYTF. The rearrangement links TRBV6-5 to TRBJ1-2, with D possibly matching TRBD1 (5 bases). Trimming stripped 2 bases from V and 10 bases from J, with 17 bases between. This CDR3 spans 14 amino acids. Germline values: CDR1 MNHEY, CDR2 SVGAGI.

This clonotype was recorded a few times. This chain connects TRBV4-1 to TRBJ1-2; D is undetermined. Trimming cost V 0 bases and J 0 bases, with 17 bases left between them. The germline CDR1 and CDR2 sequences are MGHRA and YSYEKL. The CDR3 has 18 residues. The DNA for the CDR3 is TGCGCCAGCAGCCAAGATGGGCCAGGCCGGAGGGCTAACTATGGCTACACCTTC. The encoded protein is CASSQDGPGRRANYGYTF.

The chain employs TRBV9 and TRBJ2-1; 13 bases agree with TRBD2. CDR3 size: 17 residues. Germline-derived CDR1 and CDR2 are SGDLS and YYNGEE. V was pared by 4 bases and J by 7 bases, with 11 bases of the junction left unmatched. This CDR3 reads CASSSTPLLAGGNEQFF. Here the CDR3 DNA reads TGTGCCAGCAGCTCCACCCCGCTACTAGCGGGGGGGAATGAGCAGTTCTTC.

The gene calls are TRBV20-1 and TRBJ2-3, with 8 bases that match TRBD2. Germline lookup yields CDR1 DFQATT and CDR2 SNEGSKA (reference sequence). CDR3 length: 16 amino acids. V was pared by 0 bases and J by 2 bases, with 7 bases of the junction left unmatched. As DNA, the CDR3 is TGCAGTGCTAGAGATGGAAGCGGGGGATTCACAGATACGCAGTATTTT. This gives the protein CSARDGSGGFTDTQYF.

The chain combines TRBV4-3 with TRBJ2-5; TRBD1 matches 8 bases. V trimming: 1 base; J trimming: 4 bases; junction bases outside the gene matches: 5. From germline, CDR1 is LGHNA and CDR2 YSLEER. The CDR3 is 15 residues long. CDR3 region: CASSQAGGIRETQYF. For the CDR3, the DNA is TGCGCCAGCAGCCAAGCAGGGGGCATACGAGAGACCCAGTACTTC.

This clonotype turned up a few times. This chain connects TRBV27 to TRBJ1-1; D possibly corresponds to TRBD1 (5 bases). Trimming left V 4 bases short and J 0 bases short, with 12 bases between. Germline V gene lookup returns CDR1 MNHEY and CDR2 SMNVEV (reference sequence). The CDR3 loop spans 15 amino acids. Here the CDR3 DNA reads TGTGCCAGCAGTTGGGGGGACGGTTTGAACACTGAAGCTTTCTTT. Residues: CASSWGDGLNTEAFF.

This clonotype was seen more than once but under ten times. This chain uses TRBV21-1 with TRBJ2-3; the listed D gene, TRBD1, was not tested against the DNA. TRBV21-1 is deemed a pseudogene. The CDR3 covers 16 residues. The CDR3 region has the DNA TGTGCCAGCAGCGTCCGGGAGATCACCCCCAGAGATACGCAGTATTTT. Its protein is CASSVREITPRDTQYF.

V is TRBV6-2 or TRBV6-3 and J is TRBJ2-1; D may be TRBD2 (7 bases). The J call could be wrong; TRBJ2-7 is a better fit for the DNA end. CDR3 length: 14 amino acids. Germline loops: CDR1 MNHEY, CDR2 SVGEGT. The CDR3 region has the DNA TGTGCCAGCCTACCGGGGGGCGCCTACAATGAGCAGTACTTC. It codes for CASLPGGAYNEQYF.

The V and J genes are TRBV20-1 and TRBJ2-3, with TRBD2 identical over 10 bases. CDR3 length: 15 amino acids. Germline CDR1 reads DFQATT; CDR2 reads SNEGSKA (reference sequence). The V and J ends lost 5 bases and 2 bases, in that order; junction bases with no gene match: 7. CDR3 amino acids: CSARTTSGYTDTQYF. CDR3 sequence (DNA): TGCAGTGCTCGGACGACTAGCGGGTACACAGATACGCAGTATTTT.

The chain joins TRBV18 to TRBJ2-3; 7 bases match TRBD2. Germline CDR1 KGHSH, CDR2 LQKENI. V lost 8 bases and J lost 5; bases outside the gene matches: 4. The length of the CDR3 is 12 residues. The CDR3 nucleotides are TGTGCCAGCGCCCCGGGGGGAGATACGCAGTATTTT. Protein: CASAPGGDTQYF.

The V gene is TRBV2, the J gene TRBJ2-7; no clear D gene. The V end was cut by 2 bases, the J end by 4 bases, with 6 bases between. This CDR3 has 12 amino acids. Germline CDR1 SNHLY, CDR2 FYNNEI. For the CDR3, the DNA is TGTGCCAGCAGTGAACCAGAATACGAGCAGTACTTC. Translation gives CASSEPEYEQYF. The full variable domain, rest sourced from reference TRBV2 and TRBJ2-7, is EPEVTQTPSHQVTQMGQEVILRCVPISNHLYFYWYRQILGQKVEFLVSFYNNEISEKSEIFDDQFSVERPDGSNFTLKIRSTKLEDSAMYFCASSEPEYEQYFGPGTRLTVT.

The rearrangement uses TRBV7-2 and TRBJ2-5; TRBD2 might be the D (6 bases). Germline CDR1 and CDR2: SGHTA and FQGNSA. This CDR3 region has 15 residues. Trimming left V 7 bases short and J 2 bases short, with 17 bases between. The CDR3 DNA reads TGTGCCAGCAATTCGGGGGACCGACCGCAAGAGACCCAGTACTTC. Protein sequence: CASNSGDRPQETQYF. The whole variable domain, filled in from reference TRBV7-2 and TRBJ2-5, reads GAGVSQSPSNKVTEKGKDVELRCDPISGHTALYWYRQSLGQGLEFLIYFQGNSAPDKSGLPSDRFSAERTGGSVSTLTIQRTQQEDSAVYLCASNSGDRPQETQYFGPGTRLLVL.

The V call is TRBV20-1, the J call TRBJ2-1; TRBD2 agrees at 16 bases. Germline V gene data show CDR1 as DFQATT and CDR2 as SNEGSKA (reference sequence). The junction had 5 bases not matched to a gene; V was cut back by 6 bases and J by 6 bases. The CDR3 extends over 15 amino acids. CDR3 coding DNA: TGCAGTGCGGGACTAGCGGGGGGGCCATTCAATGAGCAGTTCTTC. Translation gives CSAGLAGGPFNEQFF.

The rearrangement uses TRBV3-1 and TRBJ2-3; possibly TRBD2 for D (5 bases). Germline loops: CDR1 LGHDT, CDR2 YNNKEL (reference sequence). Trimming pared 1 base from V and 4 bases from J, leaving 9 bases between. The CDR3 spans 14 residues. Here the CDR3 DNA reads TGTGCCAGCAGCCAAGTCATGAGGGCAGATACGCAGTATTTT. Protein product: CASSQVMRADTQYF.

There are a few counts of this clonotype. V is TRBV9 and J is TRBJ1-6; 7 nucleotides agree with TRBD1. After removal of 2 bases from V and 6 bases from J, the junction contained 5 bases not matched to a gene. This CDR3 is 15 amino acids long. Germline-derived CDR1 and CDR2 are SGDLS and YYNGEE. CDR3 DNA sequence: TGTGCCAGCAGCGTGGGACAGCAAGTTAATTCACCCCTCCACTTT. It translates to CASSVGQQVNSPLHF.

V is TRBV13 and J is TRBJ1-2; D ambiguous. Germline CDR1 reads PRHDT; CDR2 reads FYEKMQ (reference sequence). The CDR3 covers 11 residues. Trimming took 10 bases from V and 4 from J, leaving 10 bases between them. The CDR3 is CAKGFPYGYTF. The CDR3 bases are TGTGCCAAGGGTTTCCCCTATGGCTACACCTTC.

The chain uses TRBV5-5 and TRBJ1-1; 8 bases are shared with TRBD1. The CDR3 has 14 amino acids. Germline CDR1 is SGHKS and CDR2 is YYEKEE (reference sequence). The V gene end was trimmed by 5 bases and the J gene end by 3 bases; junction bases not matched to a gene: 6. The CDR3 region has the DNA TGTGCCAGCAGTACGTTGGACAGGGACACTGAAGCTTTCTTT. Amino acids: CASSTLDRDTEAFF.

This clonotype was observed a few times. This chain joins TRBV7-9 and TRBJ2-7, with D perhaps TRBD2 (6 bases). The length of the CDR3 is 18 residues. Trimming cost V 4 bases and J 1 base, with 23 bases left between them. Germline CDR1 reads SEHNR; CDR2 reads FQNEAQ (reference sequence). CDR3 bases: TGTGCCAGCAGCTCCCCTGGTGTGGCGGGGACCCTGTCCTACGAGCAGTACTTC. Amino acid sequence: CASSSPGVAGTLSYEQYF.

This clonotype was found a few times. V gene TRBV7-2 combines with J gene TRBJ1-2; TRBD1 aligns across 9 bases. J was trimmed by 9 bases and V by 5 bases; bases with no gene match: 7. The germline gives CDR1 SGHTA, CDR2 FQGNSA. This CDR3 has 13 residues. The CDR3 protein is CASSPGQGLSYTF. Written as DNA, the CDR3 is TGTGCCAGCAGCCCGGGACAGGGTCTTAGCTACACCTTC.